This is a list of T cell receptor beta chains from one sample in a study of T cells in Graves' hyperthyroidism and ophthalmopathy. MiXCR, run by TCRdb on the multiplex PCR reads, gives a single entry per CDR3 protein. The table has roughly 250,000 distinct CDR3 sequences, 20% to 25% seen once. Input material: blood. These receptor sequences come from a young man with Graves' ophthalmopathy. Each CDR3 is given without its conserved first and last residue.

>TRBV5-1
ASKTGTGGGEQF
>TRBV30
AEGQLNSPLH
>TRBV5-1
ASSLQGNRGTTNTEAF
>TRBV11-2
ASSLAADAYEQY
>TRBV29-1
SVGSQNYGYT
>TRBV2
ASRGGQGNSNQPQH
>TRBV10-3
AISQGQGSGNTTY
>TRBV12-3/TRBV12-4
ASTEGDRYYGYT
>TRBV3-1
ASSYPGQGDSPLH
>TRBV6-2/TRBV6-3
ASSYSSGTSVSYEQY
>TRBV9
ASSAIAGVETQY
>TRBV15
ATSRDSTPYEQY
>TRBV3-1
ASSQDADSNQPQH
>TRBV3-1
ASSPRTEGAETQY
>TRBV3-1
AGSRLGAEAF
>TRBV28
ASSTPGALYTEAF
>TRBV28
ASSAYRGDQPQH
>TRBV6-5
ASSYSTIRLAATYEQY
>TRBV27
ASSRTRAYEQY
>TRBV28
ASSLLRVQTSGNTIY
>TRBV6-1
ASQTSASTDTQY